This T cell receptor beta chain was retrieved from a study of cytomegalovirus exposure and HLA in healthy donors. Overall study context: The roughly 670 first-cohort repertoires shared a platform with the 130 or so validation repertoires, as reported in a later analysis.

Overall study results and limits: In vitro testing confirmed a few CMV-associated chains as specific for CMV antigens. Cytomegalovirus-associated status was assigned to around 160 TCR beta chains. Most sequenced TCRs were rare (though some public TCRs occurred in many donors).

In its sample, this clone was seen once. Its target is not known. TCRdb keeps only in-frame clones here, not all; method: immunoSEQ multiplex PCR. The table has some 320,000 clones, 87% seen once. Germline loops: CDR1 MGHRA, CDR2 YSYEKL. V was pared by 0 bases and J by 0 bases, with 11 bases between. This CDR3 is built from 16 residues. This TCR derives from a woman aged 30 to 39 in good health and CMV-seropositive. The gene calls are TRBV4-1 and TRBJ1-1; D is undetermined. Sequencing used PBMCs. The CDR3 loop is CASSQELWLLNTEAFF. For the CDR3, the DNA is TGCGCCAGCAGCCAAGAGTTGTGGCTTTTGAACACTGAAGCTTTCTTT.